A few counts support the clone carrying this TCR beta chain. As yet, its antigen is unknown. This sample was included in a study of CD8 T cells in ankylosing spondylitis. TCRdb ran MiXCR on the 5' RACE reads and lists one entry per CDR3 protein. The sample holds 250,000 to 350,000 distinct CDR3 sequences; 20% are singletons and the top ten take around 3.2%. Whole-study results and caveats: Some of these motif variants have turned up before, in reports on reactive arthritis synovial fluid and blood. Disease-linked clones were found to be CD8+ and relatively rare in peripheral blood.

CDR1 and CDR2 (germline): SGDLS, YYNGEE. Unmatched junction bases numbered 9, after V lost 3 bases and J lost 3 bases. The CDR3 consists of 16 residues. The receptor was derived from a female donor with ankylosing spondylitis or in good health (not recorded which). The V call is TRBV9, the J call TRBJ2-3; TRBD1 matches at 8 bases. The material sequenced was blood, either unsorted or a sorted T cell fraction (not recorded which). This CDR3 reads CASSGWTGRTTDTQYF. In DNA form, the CDR3 reads TGTGCCAGCAGCGGATGGACAGGGAGGACAACAGATACGCAGTATTTT.